The next 20 T cell receptor beta chains were all read from a single sample in a study of CD8 T cells in ankylosing spondylitis. Regarding the study as a whole: There was a TCR beta motif, made of several highly homologous variants, that appeared characteristic of ankylosing spondylitis blood.

TCRdb re-called the 5' RACE reads with MiXCR, one entry per CDR3 protein. The repertoire consists of about 540,000 distinct CDR3 sequences, with over 9.5% occurring once and the leading ten covering about 6.8%. Their cognate antigens are unknown. Sequences were obtained from blood, either unsorted or a sorted T cell fraction (not recorded which). The receptors originated from a male donor with ankylosing spondylitis.

The rearrangement links TRBV19 to TRBJ2-7, with 8 bases that match TRBD1. The germline V gene has CDR1 LNHDA and CDR2 SQIVND (reference sequence). With V trimmed by 5 bases and J by 2 bases, 8 bases remained unmatched. The CDR3 has 15 residues. The CDR3 nucleotides read TGTGCCAGTAGTCAGGGACAGGCGGCGACCTACGAGCAGTACTTC. This encodes CASSQGQAATYEQYF.

This clonotype occurred a few times. The chain combines TRBV9 with TRBJ2-1; possibly TRBD1 for D (6 bases). Germline loops: CDR1 SGDLS, CDR2 YYNGEE. Trimming took 3 bases from V and 6 from J, leaving 16 bases between them. The CDR3 runs to 15 residues. Here the CDR3 reads CASSAITTGSNEQFF. The CDR3 nucleotides read TGTGCCAGCAGCGCTATTACTACAGGGTCCAATGAGCAGTTCTTC.

This chain links TRBV11-1 with TRBJ2-2; 7 bases match TRBD1. Germline V gene data show CDR1 as SGHAT and CDR2 as FQDESV (reference sequence). The CDR3 is made up of 14 amino acids. With V trimmed by 5 bases and J by 5 bases, 5 bases remained unmatched. The CDR3 region is CASSPGGWTGELFF. The DNA for the CDR3 is TGTGCCAGCAGCCCAGGGGGATGGACCGGGGAGCTGTTTTTT.

This clonotype showed up many times. The chain joins TRBV20-1 to TRBJ2-5; D is undetermined. Trimming removed 1 base from V and 2 bases from J, with 17 bases in between. This CDR3 is built from 16 residues. Germline V gene sequence: CDR1 DFQATT, CDR2 SNEGSKA (reference sequence). As DNA, the CDR3 is TGCAGTGCTAGAGTAAGGCCAGCTTACAAACAAGAGACCCAGTACTTC. Protein product: CSARVRPAYKQETQYF.

Ten or more counts support this clonotype. This chain connects TRBV24-1 to TRBJ1-2; D call uncertain. The CDR3 runs 11 residues. From germline, CDR1 is KGHDR and CDR2 SFDVKD. The ends were cut back, 3 bases at V and 8 bases at J, with 6 bases in the middle. This chain's CDR3 is CATSDPQGYTF. Written as DNA, the CDR3 is TGTGCCACCAGTGATCCGCAGGGCTACACCTTC.

CDR3: CASSPPSGDPYGYTF. CDR3 sequence (DNA): TGTGCCAGCAGCCCCCCCTCAGGGGACCCCTATGGCTACACCTTC. This chain joins TRBV11-2 and TRBJ1-2; weak D call: TRBD1 (6 bases). The germline gives CDR1 SGHAT, CDR2 FQNNGV. V lost 5 bases and J lost 4, with 17 bases in between. This CDR3 is built from 15 residues.

This clonotype occurred a few times. The chain combines TRBV5-5 with TRBJ2-7; 7 bases align to TRBD1. In germline, CDR1 is SGHKS, CDR2 YYEKEE (reference sequence). The CDR3 spans 14 residues. Unmatched junction bases numbered 7, after V lost 3 bases and J lost 4 bases. The CDR3 is CASSSGTELYEQYV. CDR3 DNA: TGTGCCAGCAGCTCCGGGACAGAACTATACGAGCAGTACGTC.

The chain is built from TRBV16 and TRBJ1-1; no firm D call. Germline V gene data show CDR1 as KGHSY and CDR2 as FQNENV. V was pared by 4 bases and J by 8 bases, with 14 bases between. The length of the CDR3 is 13 residues. CDR3 sequence (DNA): TGTGCCAGCAGCCTTTTAGGGATGGGGGAAGCTTTCTTT. Residues: CASSLLGMGEAFF.

The V call is TRBV3-1, the J call TRBJ1-5; D is ambiguous. V lost 0 bases and J 2 bases, leaving 14 bases between the germline ends. This CDR3 comprises 17 residues. The germline gives CDR1 LGHDT, CDR2 YNNKEL (reference sequence). CDR3 nucleotide sequence: TGTGCCAGCAGCCAAGATATACCCGGTTTCGGCAATCAGCCCCAGCATTTT. This codes for CASSQDIPGFGNQPQHF. Together with reference TRBV3-1 and TRBJ1-5, the CDR3 gives the full variable domain: DTAVSQTPKYLVTQMGNDKSIKCEQNLGHDTMYWYKQDSKKFLKIMFSYNNKELIINETVPNRFSPKSPDKAHLNLHINSLELGDSAVYFCASSQDIPGFGNQPQHFGDGTRLSIL.

This clonotype was observed a few times. As DNA, the CDR3 is TGTGCCAGCAGCCGATCGACGCCGCCCCAAGAGACCCAGTACTTC. Translating it yields CASSRSTPPQETQYF. The chain joins TRBV3-1 to TRBJ2-5, with unresolved D. The CDR3 contains 15 residues. V lost 4 bases, J lost 1 base, and 13 bases lay in between. Germline V gene lookup returns CDR1 LGHDT and CDR2 YNNKEL (reference sequence).

This clonotype was picked up many times. The rearrangement joins TRBV29-1 to TRBJ1-5, with 8 bases that match TRBD1. Germline V gene lookup returns CDR1 SQVTM and CDR2 ANQGSEA. There are 14 residues in the CDR3. The V gene end was trimmed by 1 base and the J gene end by 9 bases; junction bases not matched to a gene: 8. The CDR3 nucleotides read TGCAGCGTTGAAGGAGGAGACAGGGGAGGGCCCCAGCATTTT. This gives the protein CSVEGGDRGGPQHF.

This clonotype has more than one count but fewer than ten. The chain couples TRBV20-1 to TRBJ2-5; D is possibly TRBD1 (6 bases). V gave up 6 bases and J gave up 5 bases, with 13 bases separating them. Germline V gene data show CDR1 as DFQATT and CDR2 as SNEGSKA (reference sequence). There are 12 residues in the CDR3. The CDR3 nucleotides are TGCAGTGCGCATCAGGGGTGGGAGACCCAGTACTTC. This codes for CSAHQGWETQYF.

There are a few counts of this clonotype. CDR3 coding DNA: TGTGCCACCTCCGAGTGGACTAGCCGCAATGAGCAGTTCTTC. This gives the protein CATSEWTSRNEQFF. V is TRBV6-1 and J is TRBJ2-1; 8 nucleotides align to TRBD2. V was clipped by 10 bases and J by 6 bases; unmatched bases: 11. CDR3 length: 14 amino acids. The germline gives CDR1 MNHNS, CDR2 SASEGT.

The chain combines TRBV10-3 with TRBJ2-1, with 8 bases matching TRBD2. Trimming took 8 bases from V and 7 from J; bases not matched to a gene: 16. From germline, CDR1 is ENHRY and CDR2 SYGVKD. This CDR3 has 16 residues. Written as DNA, the CDR3 is TGTGCCATCGGTACCTCCACGCGGGAGGTCAGGAATGAGCAGTTCTTC. Translating gives CAIGTSTREVRNEQFF.

The rearrangement uses TRBV27 and TRBJ1-2; D not resolved. Germline V gene lookup returns CDR1 MNHEY and CDR2 SMNVEV (reference sequence). Trimming stripped 5 bases from V and 1 base from J, with 8 bases between. CDR3 length: 13 residues. In DNA form, the CDR3 reads TGTGCCAGCAGTCTCTCCGATAACTATGGCTACACCTTC. The encoded protein is CASSLSDNYGYTF.

This clonotype was picked up a small number of times. The chain uses TRBV14 and TRBJ1-1; 7 bases align to TRBD1. The junction had 0 bases not matched to a gene; V was cut back by 1 base and J by 7 bases. The CDR3 has 12 residues. Germline V gene sequence: CDR1 SGHDN, CDR2 FVKESK. The CDR3 DNA reads TGTGCCAGCAGCCAAGCAGGGGGTGAAGCTTTCTTT. Protein: CASSQAGGEAFF.

V and J are TRBV18 and TRBJ2-5; the match to TRBD1 covers 7 bases. Germline values: CDR1 KGHSH, CDR2 LQKENI. CDR3 length: 14 residues. Trimming at V came to 3 bases and at J to 5 bases, leaving 6 bases not matched to a gene. The CDR3 DNA is TGTGCCAGCTCACCCCACAGGGGCGCCGAGACCCAGTACTTC. This encodes CASSPHRGAETQYF.

The chain combines TRBV5-1 with TRBJ2-2, with 10 bases identical to TRBD1. From germline, CDR1 is SGHRS and CDR2 YFSETQ. J was trimmed by 15 bases and V by 4 bases; bases with no gene match: 12. There are 14 residues in the CDR3. Written as DNA, the CDR3 is TGCGCCAGCAGCGAAGGCCAGACAGGGGGCACGGTGTTTTTT. Protein product: CASSEGQTGGTVFF.

This clonotype was observed at least ten times. The chain couples TRBV7-8 to TRBJ1-1, with D unresolved. The CDR3 extends over 15 amino acids. Trimming shortened V by 5 bases and J by 0 bases, and 13 bases separated the two germline ends. Germline assignment: CDR1 SGHVS and CDR2 FQNEAQ. The CDR3 here is CASSLKREMNTEAFF. The CDR3 nucleotides are TGTGCCAGCAGCCTCAAACGGGAAATGAACACTGAAGCTTTCTTT.

The chain uses TRBV27 and TRBJ2-3, with 14 bases that match TRBD2. The V and J ends lost 4 bases and 6 bases, in that order; junction bases with no gene match: 12. The germline V gene has CDR1 MNHEY and CDR2 SMNVEV (reference sequence). This CDR3 is built from 18 residues. CDR3 in DNA: TGTGCCAGCAGTTCCGGGACTAGCGGGAGAGGAAGGTCGGATACGCAGTATTTT. Translation: CASSSGTSGRGRSDTQYF.